This T cell receptor beta chain originates from a study of blood T cells in healthy people across ages. A second 7 to 11 cycle PCR used barcoded and J-beta primers. TCRdb re-called the 5' RACE reads with MiXCR, one entry per CDR3 protein. The table records 1,500,000 or so distinct CDR3 sequences, 35% to 45% of them present only once. The source of this sequence is a woman between 18 and 29 years old in good health. The sequenced sample was blood.

The CDR3 sequence: CASSYYGTSVFTGELFF. The CDR3 coding sequence is TGTGCCAGCAGTTACTACGGGACTAGCGTTTTCACCGGGGAGCTGTTTTTT. The rearrangement uses TRBV6-2 or TRBV6-3 and TRBJ2-2, with TRBD2 matching over 10 bases. This CDR3 spans 17 amino acids. Germline V gene data show CDR1 as MNHEY and CDR2 as SVGEGT. V lost 1 base to trimming and J lost 4 bases; unmatched junction nucleotides: 6.